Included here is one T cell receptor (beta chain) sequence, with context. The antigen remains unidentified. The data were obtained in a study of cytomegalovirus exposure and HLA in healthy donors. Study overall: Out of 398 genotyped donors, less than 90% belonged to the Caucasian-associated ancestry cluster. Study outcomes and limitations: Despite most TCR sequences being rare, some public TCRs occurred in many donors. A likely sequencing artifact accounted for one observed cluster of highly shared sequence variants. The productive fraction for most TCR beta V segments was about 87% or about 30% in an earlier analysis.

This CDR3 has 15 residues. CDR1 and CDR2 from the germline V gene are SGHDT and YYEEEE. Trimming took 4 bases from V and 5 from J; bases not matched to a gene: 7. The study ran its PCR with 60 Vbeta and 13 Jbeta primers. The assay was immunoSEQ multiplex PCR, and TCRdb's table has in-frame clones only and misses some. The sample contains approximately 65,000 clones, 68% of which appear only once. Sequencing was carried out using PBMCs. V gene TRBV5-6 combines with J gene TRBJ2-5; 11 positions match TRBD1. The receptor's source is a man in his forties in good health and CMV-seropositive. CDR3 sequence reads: CASSTSGTGGETQYF. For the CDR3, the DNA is TGTGCCAGCAGCACGTCCGGGACAGGGGGGGAGACCCAGTACTTC.